Sequencing of this T cell receptor (beta chain) was carried out in a study of blood T cell repertoires in COVID-19. Study-level information: Acute and convalescent COVID-19 samples came from the United States, Italy and Spain. In each case, the material was cDNA or gDNA derived from T cells, B-cell-depleted T cells, or PBMCs.

Original analysis: From reference gene primer amplification, estimates of nucleated cell counts were derived. Clones were read by immunoSEQ multiplex PCR, and TCRdb kept only the in-frame ones, dropping some. That table furnishes V, J and clone size, whereas the DNA furnished D and trimming. In the table there are 76,000 or so clones, about 86% of which are singletons. This CDR3 has 15 amino acids. Germline lookup yields CDR1 SGHTA and CDR2 FQGNSA. The germline V and J ends were trimmed by 6 bases and 8 bases, with 17 bases remaining between them. This rearrangement joins TRBV7-2 to TRBJ1-6; D perhaps matches TRBD1 (6 bases). The sequenced sample was peripheral blood. The sequence was obtained from an elderly man in a cohort sampled during active COVID-19. CDR3 protein: CASSGTGPFDSPLHF. As DNA, the CDR3 is TGTGCCAGCAGTGGTACAGGGCCGTTCGATTCACCCCTCCACTTT.